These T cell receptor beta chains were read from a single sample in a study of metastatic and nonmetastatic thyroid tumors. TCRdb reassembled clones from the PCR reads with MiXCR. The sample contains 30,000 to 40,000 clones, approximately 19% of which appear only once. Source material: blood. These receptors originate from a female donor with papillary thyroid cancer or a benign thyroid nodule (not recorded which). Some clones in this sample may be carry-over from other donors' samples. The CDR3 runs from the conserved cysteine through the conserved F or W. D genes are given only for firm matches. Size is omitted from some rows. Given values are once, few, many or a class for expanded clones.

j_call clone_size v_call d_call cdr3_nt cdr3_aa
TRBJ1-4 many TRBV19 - TGTGCCAGTACCGGTTTGGCGCGACGGCCCGACGGTGAAAAACTGTTTTTT CASTGLARRPDGEKLFF
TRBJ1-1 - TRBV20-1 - TGCAGTGCTAGAGATGGTATATTTGATGGGTTCAACACTGAAGCTTTCTTT CSARDGIFDGFNTEAFF
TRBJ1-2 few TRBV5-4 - TGTGCCAGCAGCTTATTGGGAGGTCGGGAGTATGGCTACACCTTC CASSLLGGREYGYTF
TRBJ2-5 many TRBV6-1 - TGTGCCAGCAGTGAAGCGTGGGGGGAAGGGGTGGAGACCCAGTACTTC CASSEAWGEGVETQYF
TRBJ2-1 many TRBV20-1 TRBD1 TGCAGTGCTACACAGGGGGCTCTTTCCTACAATGAGCAGTTCTTC CSATQGALSYNEQFF
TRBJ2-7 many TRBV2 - TGTGCCAGCAGTGGCAGGAGCTCCTACGAGCAGTACTTC CASSGRSSYEQYF
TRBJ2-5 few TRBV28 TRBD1 TGTGCCACCAAGACAGGGGTGATTCAAGAGACCCAGTACTTC CATKTGVIQETQYF
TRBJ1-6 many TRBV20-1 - TGCAGTGCTAGAGGTCAGGTTAATAATTCACCCCTCCACTTT CSARGQVNNSPLHF
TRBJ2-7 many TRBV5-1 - TGCGCCAGCAGCTCCCCCGGGGGTAACGAGCAGTACTTC CASSSPGGNEQYF
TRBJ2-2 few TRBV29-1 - TGCAGCGTCTACAGCGCGGAGAACACCGGGGAGCTGTTTTTT CSVYSAENTGELFF
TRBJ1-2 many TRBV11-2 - TGTGCCAGCAGCTTAGATCGGCAGATCGGCTATGGCTACACCTTC CASSLDRQIGYGYTF
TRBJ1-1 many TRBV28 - TGTGCCAGCAACCCAGGGCAGAACACTGAAGCTTTCTTT CASNPGQNTEAFF
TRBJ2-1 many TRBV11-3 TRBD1 TGTGCCAGCAGCTTAAGACAGGGGGCCGGCAATGAGCAGTTCTTC CASSLRQGAGNEQFF
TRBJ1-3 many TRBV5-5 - TGTGCCAGCAGCTGGAGGACAGTTTCCGGAAACACCATATATTTT CASSWRTVSGNTIYF
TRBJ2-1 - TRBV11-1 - TGTGCCAGCAGCGAGGGGATATCTGGAGTGGGTCCTTACAATGAGCAGTTCTTC CASSEGISGVGPYNEQFF
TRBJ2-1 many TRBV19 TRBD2 TGTGCCAGTAACCCCCGGAGCGGGATGGGGAATGAGCAGTTCTTC CASNPRSGMGNEQFF
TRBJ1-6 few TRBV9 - TGTGCCAGCAGCGCCGCTAATTCACCCCTCCACTTT CASSAANSPLHF
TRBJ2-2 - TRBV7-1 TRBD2 TGTGCCAGCAGCTCCCCCCTCACGGGCGGTAGCGGGACCTCGAACACCGGGGAGCTGTTTTTT CASSSPLTGGSGTSNTGELFF
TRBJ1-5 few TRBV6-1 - TGTGCCAGCAGATCTACACTGGGAAAGCTCAATCAGCCACAGCATTTT CASRSTLGKLNQPQHF
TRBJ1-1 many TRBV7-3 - TGTGCCAGCAAAAAAGGGGAGGGAGACACTGAAGCTTTCTTT CASKKGEGDTEAFF
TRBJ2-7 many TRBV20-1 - TGCAGTGCTGATACCGGGACAAACTACGAGCAGTACTTC CSADTGTNYEQYF
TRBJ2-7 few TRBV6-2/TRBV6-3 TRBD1 TGTGCCAGCAGTTTTGGGACAGGGTCCTACGAGCAGTACTTC CASSFGTGSYEQYF
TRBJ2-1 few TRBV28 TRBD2 TGTGCCAGCAGTTCAATCAGCGGGATGGCTTACAATGAGCAGTTCTTC CASSSISGMAYNEQFF
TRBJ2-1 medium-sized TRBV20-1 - TGCAGTGCTAGTTCTCTCCGCAATGAGCAGTTCTTC CSASSLRNEQFF
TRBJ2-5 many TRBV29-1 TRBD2 TGCAGCGTTGAAAGTAGCGGGGTAGAGACCCAGTACTTC CSVESSGVETQYF
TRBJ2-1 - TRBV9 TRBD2 TGTGCCAGCAGTAGACGGATAGCGGGATTGAACAATGAGCAGTTCTTC CASSRRIAGLNNEQFF
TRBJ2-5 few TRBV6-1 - TGTGCCAGCAGTGGGGCCGGTGGGGAGCAAGAGACCCAGTACTTC CASSGAGGEQETQYF
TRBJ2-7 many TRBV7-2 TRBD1 TGTGCCAGCAGCTCCGACAGACAGGGTCAAGGGCACGAGCAGTACTTC CASSSDRQGQGHEQYF
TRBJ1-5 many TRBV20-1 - TGCAGTGCTAAAATGTTCCGGGCAGCTGGCAATCAGCCCCAGCATTTT CSAKMFRAAGNQPQHF
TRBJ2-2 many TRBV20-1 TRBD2 TGCAGTGCTAGAGCCCCGGTAGGGACTAGCGGGACGAACACCGGGGAGCTGTTTTTT CSARAPVGTSGTNTGELFF
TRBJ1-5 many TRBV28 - TGTGCCAGCGAGGGACTGAGTCAGCCCCAGCATTTT CASEGLSQPQHF
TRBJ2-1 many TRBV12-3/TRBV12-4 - TGTGCCAGCAGTTTAGGGGTAGGAGAGCAGTTCTTC CASSLGVGEQFF
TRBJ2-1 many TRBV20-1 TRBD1 TGCAGTGCTAGAGATTGGACCGGGACAGGGTCGAATGAGCAGTTCTTC CSARDWTGTGSNEQFF
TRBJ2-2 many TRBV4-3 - TGCGCCAGCAGCCAAGAGATCGGAACGAACACCGGGGAGCTGTTTTTT CASSQEIGTNTGELFF
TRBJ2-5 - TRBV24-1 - TGTGCCACCAGTGATATCTGGGACATTCCCGAGACCCAGTACTTC CATSDIWDIPETQYF
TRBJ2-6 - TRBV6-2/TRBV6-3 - TGTGCCAGCAGTTACGTCGAGAGCTCTGGGGCCAACGTCCTGACTTTC CASSYVESSGANVLTF
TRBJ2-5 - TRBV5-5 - TGTGCCAGCAGCCGTGCTCCTGGTGTCCCATTACAAGAGACCCAGTACTTC CASSRAPGVPLQETQYF
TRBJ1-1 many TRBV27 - TGTGCCAGCAGTTCTGGGAACACTGAAGCTTTCTTT CASSSGNTEAFF
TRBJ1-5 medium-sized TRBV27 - TGTGCCAGCAGTTTATCAGGTAATCAGCCCCAGCATTTT CASSLSGNQPQHF
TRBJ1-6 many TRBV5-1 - TGCGCCAGCAGACTCAGGAGTTCCAATTCACCCCTCCACTTT CASRLRSSNSPLHF
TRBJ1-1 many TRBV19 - TGTGCCAGTAGTATGCAGAACACTGAAGCTTTCTTT CASSMQNTEAFF
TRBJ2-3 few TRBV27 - TGTGCCAGCAGTTTAACTTCAGATACGCAGTATTTT CASSLTSDTQYF
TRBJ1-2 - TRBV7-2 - TGTGCCAGCAGCTTAGAGGGGTCGTACTATGGCTACACCTTC CASSLEGSYYGYTF
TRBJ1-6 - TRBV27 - TGTGCCAGCAGACGCGGGGGAGGGAGGAATTCACCCCTCCACTTT CASRRGGGRNSPLHF
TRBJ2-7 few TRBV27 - TGTGCCAGCAGTTTGCGGACATACGAGCAGTACTTC CASSLRTYEQYF
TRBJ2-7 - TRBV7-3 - TGTGCCAGCAGCCATACCCCTGCGGCCTACGAGCAGTACTTC CASSHTPAAYEQYF
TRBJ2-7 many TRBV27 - TGTGCCACTCGAAAATGGGGGGACAGCTACGAGCAGTACTTC CATRKWGDSYEQYF
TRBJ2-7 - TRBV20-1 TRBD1 TGCAGTGCCTTACAGGGGGCCTCCTACGAGCAGTACTTC CSALQGASYEQYF
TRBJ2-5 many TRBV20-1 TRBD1 TGCAGTGCTGGACAGGGAAGAGAGACCCAGTACTTC CSAGQGRETQYF
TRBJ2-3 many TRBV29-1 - TGCAGCGCTGAGATCCGGGACTCCACAGATACGCAGTATTTT CSAEIRDSTDTQYF
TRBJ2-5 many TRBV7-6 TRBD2 TGTGCCAGCAGCTTAGGGGCCAGGCGGGAGAAAGGAGAGACCCAGTACTTC CASSLGARREKGETQYF
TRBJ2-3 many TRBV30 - TGTGCCTGGGGGGAGTTAGGGGGGGCGGATACGCAGTATTTT CAWGELGGADTQYF
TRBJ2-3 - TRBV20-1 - TGCAGTGCTAGAGATTGGTCTAGAGGGAGTACGCAGTATTTT CSARDWSRGSTQYF
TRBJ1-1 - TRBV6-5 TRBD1 TGTGAAAGCAGTTACAGGGGTGTAGCTTTCTTT CESSYRGVAFF
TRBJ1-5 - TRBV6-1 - TGTGCCAGCAGGGATGTGTCTAATCAGCCCCAGCATTTT CASRDVSNQPQHF
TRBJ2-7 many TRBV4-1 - TGCGCCAGCAGCCCCAGTCCCTACGAGCAGTACTTC CASSPSPYEQYF
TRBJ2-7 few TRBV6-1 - TGTGCCAGCAGTACCAGAGTGGGGGGATCATACGAGCAGTACTTC CASSTRVGGSYEQYF
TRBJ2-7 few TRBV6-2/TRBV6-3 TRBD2 TGTGCCAGCAGTTACCCTCTAGCGGGAGTCCCCCATTTTTGCGATCAGTACTTC CASSYPLAGVPHFCDQYF
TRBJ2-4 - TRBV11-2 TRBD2 TGTGCCAGCAGCCCTAGCGGGAGGGCCCTCAACATTCAGTACTTC CASSPSGRALNIQYF